Sequencing of this TCR beta chain was carried out in a study of blood T cell repertoires in COVID-19. About the study: Samples of COVID-19 (acute and convalescent) were obtained from the United States, Italy and Spain. From T cells, B-cell-depleted T cells, or PBMCs came the material, which was cDNA or gDNA.

The germline CDR1 and CDR2 sequences are LNHDA and SQIVND (reference sequence). V dropped 5 bases and J dropped 1 base, with 17 bases sitting between them. CDR3 size: 16 residues. Participant ages covered roughly 18 to 89 years across about 22 US areas. Participant-reported clinical history was the basis for cohort assignment. Libraries were prepared by immunoSEQ multiplex PCR; TCRdb keeps only in-frame clonotypes and omits some of them. Counted here are some 120,000 clones, 75% to 90% occurring once; the ten biggest clones make up approximately 20%. The sequenced material came from PBMCs or T cells enriched from blood (not recorded which). The TCR comes from a man younger than 45 who had recovered from COVID-19. This chain links TRBV19 with TRBJ2-5; D may be TRBD2 (6 bases). The CDR3 DNA is TGTGCCAGTAGTGGAACTAGCCTGGGGCGCCAAGAGACCCAGTACTTC. Protein product: CASSGTSLGRQETQYF. Full variable domain (rest looked up from reference TRBV19 and TRBJ2-5): DGGITQSPKYLFRKEGQNVTLSCEQNLNHDAMYWYRQDPGQGLRLIYYSQIVNDFQKGDIAEGYSVSREKKESFPLTVTSAQKNPTAFYLCASSGTSLGRQETQYFGPGTRLLVL.